What follows are 23 T cell receptor beta chains derived from one specimen sequenced in a study of T cells in Graves' hyperthyroidism and ophthalmopathy. The source material, RNA transcripts, was used to amplify TCR beta CDR3 regions. First-round RT-PCR targeting the TCR CDR3 was performed with the HTBI primer set. One entry per CDR3 protein, called by TCRdb with MiXCR from the multiplex PCR reads. Of about 290,000 distinct CDR3 sequences in the sample, around 15% are singletons; the top ten hold 30% to 35%. Sequenced input: blood. The receptors originated from a woman between 45 and 60 years old with Graves' hyperthyroidism that later progressed to Graves' ophthalmopathy.

This clonotype was detected ten times or more. This chain uses TRBV7-6 with TRBJ2-1, with TRBD1 as a possible D gene (5 bases). Per the germline V gene, CDR1 is SGHVS and CDR2 is FNYEAQ. With 5 bases removed from V and 1 base from J, the gap between germline ends came to 18 bases. The CDR3 is 17 amino acids. CDR3 coding DNA: TGTGCCAGCAGCCAAACCCTTGGGGCGCGGTCCTACAATGAGCAGTTCTTC. Protein sequence: CASSQTLGARSYNEQFF.

This sequence joins TRBV4-1 and TRBJ2-5; 12 bases fit TRBD2. CDR3 length: 19 residues. Germline trimming cut 2 bases from V and 2 bases from J; bases unmatched to any gene: 12. The germline gives CDR1 MGHRA, CDR2 YSYEKL. The CDR3 DNA is TGCGCCAGCAGCCAATCCAGGGTCCTAGCGGGAGGGTCACAAGAGACCCAGTACTTC. The encoded protein is CASSQSRVLAGGSQETQYF.

This clonotype was observed many times. The gene calls are TRBV6-1 and TRBJ2-7; 10 positions agree with TRBD2. After removal of 7 bases from V and 2 bases from J, the junction contained 5 bases not matched to a gene. CDR3 length: 14 amino acids. Germline loops: CDR1 MNHNS, CDR2 SASEGT. In DNA form, the CDR3 reads TGTGCCAGCACCTCCGGACTAGCGGCCTACGAGCAGTACTTC. Translated: CASTSGLAAYEQYF.

The chain is built from TRBV7-9 and TRBJ1-5; D remains ambiguous. Germline CDR1 is SEHNR and CDR2 is FQNEAQ (reference sequence). The V end lost 0 bases, the J end lost 1 base, and 19 bases lay between the germline ends. CDR3 length equals 19 residues. The CDR3 DNA reads TGTGCCAGCAGCTTAGCGCTCATAGAGGGAGGGCCCAGCAATCAGCCCCAGCATTTT. Translated, it gives CASSLALIEGGPSNQPQHF. The variable domain in full, with the rest retrieved from reference TRBV7-9 and TRBJ1-5, is DTGVSQNPRHKITKRGQNVTFRCDPISEHNRLYWYRQTLGQGPEFLTYFQNEAQLEKSRLLSDRFSAERPKGSFSTLEIQRTEQGDSAMYLCASSLALIEGGPSNQPQHFGDGTRLSIL.

The chain carries TRBV28 and TRBJ1-4; D might be TRBD1 (5 bases). The V end lost 5 bases, the J end lost 8 bases, and 15 bases lay between the germline ends. Germline V gene data show CDR1 as MDHEN and CDR2 as SYDVKM. The CDR3 is 14 residues long. The CDR3 region has the DNA TGTGCCAGCAGTACCGGGACGGCCGGAGAAAAACTGTTTTTT. It encodes CASSTGTAGEKLFF.

This clonotype was recorded at least ten times. This sequence joins TRBV13 and TRBJ1-2, with a possible D match to TRBD1 (6 bases). The CDR3 extends over 16 amino acids. CDR1 is PRHDT, CDR2 FYEKMQ, per germline (reference sequence). Trimming cost V 1 base and J 0 bases, with 12 bases left between them. The CDR3 loop reads CASSLAGTPTNYGYTF. The DNA for the CDR3 is TGTGCCAGCAGCTTAGCTGGGACACCAACTAACTATGGCTACACCTTC.

This clonotype was picked up many times. This chain joins TRBV20-1 and TRBJ1-1, with D possibly matching TRBD1 (6 bases). V lost 7 bases, J lost 2 bases, and 8 bases lay in between. The CDR3 runs to 11 residues. The germline V gene has CDR1 DFQATT and CDR2 SNEGSKA (reference sequence). CDR3 nucleotide sequence: TGCAGTGGGGGGCCCAACACTGAAGCTTTCTTT. This translates into CSGGPNTEAFF.

A note on this clonotype: It may be a read error: a sequence one base away is much more abundant. The chain combines TRBV7-2 with TRBJ1-1; tentative D call: TRBD1 (5 bases). The CDR3 spans 14 residues. Germline V gene sequence: CDR1 SGHTA, CDR2 FQGNSA. The germline V and J ends were trimmed by 5 bases and 1 base, with 11 bases remaining between them. The CDR3 DNA reads as TGTGCCAGCAGCCTCCGGGACTCGAACACTGAAGCTTTCTTT. As protein: CASSLRDSNTEAFF.

This clonotype was observed many times. Here the CDR3 reads CAISGRPGTGNTEAFF. The DNA of the CDR3 is TGTGCCATCAGTGGACGACCCGGGACGGGGAACACTGAAGCTTTCTTT. This rearrangement joins TRBV10-3 to TRBJ1-1, with D maybe TRBD1 (5 bases). This CDR3 has 16 amino acids. Trimming removed 4 bases from V and 1 base from J, with 16 bases in between. Per the germline V gene, CDR1 is ENHRY and CDR2 is SYGVKD.

This sequence joins TRBV2 and TRBJ1-5, with 8 positions matching TRBD1. V was clipped by 4 bases and J by 3 bases; unmatched bases: 2. CDR1 is SNHLY, CDR2 FYNNEI, per germline. The CDR3 length is 14 residues. CDR3 residues: CASSADRVNQPQHF. DNA of the CDR3: TGTGCCAGCAGTGCGGACAGGGTCAATCAGCCCCAGCATTTT.

This clonotype was detected a few times. The chain couples TRBV6-1 to TRBJ1-6; D uncertain. The CDR3 length is 13 residues. Germline values: CDR1 MNHNS, CDR2 SASEGT. Trimming shortened V by 2 bases and J by 6 bases, and 5 bases separated the two germline ends. The CDR3 sequence is CASSEYGNSPLHF. The CDR3 region has the DNA TGTGCCAGCAGTGAATACGGTAATTCACCCCTCCACTTT.

The chain has TRBV11-2 and TRBJ2-3; 14 nucleotides align to TRBD2. This CDR3 is built from 18 residues. From germline, CDR1 is SGHAT and CDR2 FQNNGV. The trim removed 4 bases at V and 0 bases at J, leaving 6 bases unmatched. CDR3 DNA sequence: TGTGCCAGCAGCTCATCGGGACTAGCGGGAGCCAGCACAGATACGCAGTATTTT. It is translated as CASSSSGLAGASTDTQYF.

This clonotype was observed at least ten times. The chain is built from TRBV10-3 and TRBJ2-1, with TRBD2 matching over 7 bases. V shed 0 bases, J shed 3 bases, and the junction held 17 bases outside the gene matches. CDR1 and CDR2 from the germline V gene are ENHRY and SYGVKD. CDR3 length: 20 residues. The CDR3 loop is CAISESDGGTPSRRYNEQFF. CDR3 bases: TGTGCCATCAGTGAGTCGGACGGGGGGACCCCCTCTCGGCGCTACAATGAGCAGTTCTTC.

This clonotype has at least ten counts. This chain joins TRBV28 and TRBJ1-1; 7 nucleotides agree with TRBD1. With V trimmed by 5 bases and J by 4 bases, 4 bases remained unmatched. The CDR3 length is 13 residues. Germline V CDR1 and CDR2: MDHEN, SYDVKM. The CDR3 sequence is CASSPRGRTEAFF. In nucleotides, the CDR3 is TGTGCCAGCAGTCCGAGGGGGCGCACTGAAGCTTTCTTT. Looking up the rest from reference TRBV28 and TRBJ1-1 gives the full variable domain: DVKVTQSSRYLVKRTGEKVFLECVQDMDHENMFWYRQDPGLGLRLIYFSYDVKMKEKGDIPEGYSVSREKKERFSLILESASTNQTSMYLCASSPRGRTEAFFGQGTRLTVV.

The V gene is TRBV4-1, the J gene TRBJ2-1; unclear D gene. This CDR3 has 13 amino acids. The germline gives CDR1 MGHRA, CDR2 YSYEKL. V was clipped by 2 bases and J by 6 bases, with 8 bases between them. CDR3 coding DNA: TGCGCCAGCAGCCAACGCGGTTTCAATGAGCAGTTCTTC. It yields the protein CASSQRGFNEQFF.

This clonotype has ten or more counts. The V gene is TRBV28, the J gene TRBJ2-2; 8 bases match TRBD1. Germline V gene data show CDR1 as MDHEN and CDR2 as SYDVKM. V lost 10 bases to trimming and J lost 1 base; unmatched junction nucleotides: 8. The CDR3 has 15 residues. The CDR3 nucleotides are TGTGCCACCCGAGTCAGGGGGCTGAACACCGGGGAGCTGTTTTTT. Its protein product is CATRVRGLNTGELFF.

This clonotype was seen at least ten times. This CDR3 is CAWRKPGQQETQYF. As DNA, the CDR3 is TGTGCCTGGAGGAAACCGGGACAGCAAGAGACCCAGTACTTC. V and J are TRBV30 and TRBJ2-5; 7 bases map to TRBD1. In germline, CDR1 is GTSNPN, CDR2 SVGIG (reference sequence). The CDR3 has 14 amino acids. Germline trimming cut 3 bases from V and 2 bases from J; bases unmatched to any gene: 6.

This clonotype came up many times. The rearrangement uses TRBV2 and TRBJ2-7, with D perhaps TRBD1 (6 bases). There are 13 residues in the CDR3. Trimming removed 5 bases at V and 5 bases at J, with 13 bases between. Per germline, CDR1 SNHLY and CDR2 FYNNEI. DNA of the CDR3: TGTGCCAGCAGTCAGGACAGTTTTGACGAGCAGTACTTC. Its protein is CASSQDSFDEQYF.

The table lists this clonotype with many counts. V usage is TRBV6-1 and J usage is TRBJ2-3; D is perhaps TRBD2 (5 bases). V was trimmed by 5 bases and J by 0 bases, leaving 12 bases between them. Per the germline V gene, CDR1 is MNHNS and CDR2 is SASEGT. The CDR3 totals 15 residues. CDR3 bases: TGTGCCAGCAGTTACACGGGGAGTAGCACAGATACGCAGTATTTT. It is translated as CASSYTGSSTDTQYF.

In this sample, this clonotype turned up many times. The chain carries TRBV12-3 or TRBV12-4 and TRBJ2-7, with TRBD2 matching over 8 bases. The length of the CDR3 is 13 residues. Trimming took 3 bases from V and 3 from J; bases not matched to a gene: 1. This CDR3 reads CASSFAGGYEQYF. CDR3 DNA: TGTGCCAGCAGTTTTGCGGGGGGCTACGAGCAGTACTTC.

This clonotype was seen ten or more times. This rearrangement joins TRBV6-5 to TRBJ2-7, with 12 positions matching TRBD2. The germline gives CDR1 MNHEY, CDR2 SVGAGI. Unmatched junction bases numbered 5, after V lost 0 bases and J lost 5 bases. The CDR3 runs 16 residues. CDR3 nucleotides: TGTGCCAGCAGTTACTCGGCTAGCGGGAGGGTCAACGAGCAGTACTTC. Residues: CASSYSASGRVNEQYF.

This clonotype was recorded at least ten times. The chain links TRBV7-2 to TRBJ2-7, with 10 positions matching TRBD1. There are 13 residues in the CDR3. Germline V gene data show CDR1 as SGHTA and CDR2 as FQGNSA. The V segment lost 5 bases and the J segment 7 bases; nucleotides outside the gene matches: 5. The CDR3 coding sequence is TGTGCCAGCAGCCACGACAGGGGGCGGGAGCAGTACTTC. This encodes CASSHDRGREQYF.

This clonotype was counted at least ten times. This sequence joins TRBV5-1 and TRBJ2-2; 9 bases align to TRBD2. Trimming at V came to 5 bases and at J to 4 bases, leaving 15 bases not matched to a gene. Per germline, CDR1 SGHRS and CDR2 YFSETQ. The CDR3 covers 18 residues. In nucleotides, the CDR3 is TGCGCCAGCAGGCGCGCAGCGGGAGGCTTCGGGAGCACCGGGGAGCTGTTTTTT. This translates into CASRRAAGGFGSTGELFF.